This T cell receptor (beta chain) is drawn from a study of T cell responses to AZD1222 COVID-19 vaccine. Notes on the study in general: Baseline antibody screening turned up just a handful of seropositive AZD1222 recipients.

Assay: immunoSEQ multiplex PCR; the TCRdb copy retains only in-frame clones and omits some. The sample holds 120,000 or so clones, about 87% seen once. For this clone: Its antigen remains unknown.

V lost 6 bases and J lost 2, with 10 bases in between. This CDR3 has 13 amino acids. Per the germline V gene, CDR1 is SGHAT and CDR2 is FQNNGV. Sample: peripheral blood, taken 28 days after the second AZD1222 dose. The sequence was collected from an adult who received the AZD1222 COVID-19 vaccine. The chain is built from TRBV11-2 and TRBJ1-2; D may be TRBD1 (6 bases). The CDR3, as DNA: TGTGCCAGCAGTCCAGACAGGAACTATGGCTACACCTTC. It yields the protein CASSPDRNYGYTF.